This TCR beta chain was profiled in a study of OX40 agonist ivuxolimab in advanced cancers. About the full investigation: Ivuxolimab was an agonistic, fully human IgG2 monoclonal antibody directed against OX40 (CD134), a costimulatory receptor. The monotherapy dose-escalation portion (N ≈ 56 patients) of the phase I ivuxolimab trial is reported in the paper. Peripheral TCRbeta sequencing aimed to test whether ivuxolimab altered TCR sequence diversity and caused clonal T-cell expansion. Of the 50 to 55 patients in dose escalation, about 20 had hepatocellular carcinoma, some 15 had melanoma, 9 had renal cell carcinoma and 9 had head and neck cancer. In the dose-escalation cohort, more than 75% of patients were male, and the mean age was approximately 60 years, with a range of roughly 23 to 85. Partial responses occurred in three dose-escalation patients: two with cutaneous melanoma and one with hepatocellular carcinoma. Patients were allowed to have had prior anti-PD-1, anti-PD-L1 or anti-CTLA-4 therapy, and approximately 39% of the dose-escalation patients had been treated with checkpoint inhibitors. Intravenous ivuxolimab was administered to patients every 2 weeks at six dose levels: 0.01, 0.1, 0.3, 1.5, 3 and 10 mg/kg. Study-level results and caveats: After ivuxolimab, CD8+ T cells had more expanded clones than CD4+ T cells on average. At doses of 0.1 to 3.0 mg/kg, clonal expansion of both CD4+ and CD8+ T cells in blood was seen between baseline and week 6. Partial responders in the 0.1-3.0 mg/kg groups had among the lowest normalized peripheral clonal expansion, especially among CD8+ T cells. Which antigens the clonally expanded peripheral T cells were specific for was not determined. Low levels of normalized T-cell clonal expansion were also shown by some nonresponding patients.

For sequencing of the TCRbeta CDR3 region, genomic DNA was extracted from the sorted cells. The immunoSEQ Assay was used to sequence the TCRbeta CDR3 regions. Sourced from immuneACCESS, this table was stored by TCRdb with only in-frame sequences that have V and J called. A share of the clones is absent; for the studies checked, an unresolved V gene accounts for under half, and the remainder has no known explanation. The sample contains roughly 60,000 clones, roughly 84% of them found a single time. Clones ranked in the top ten supply roughly 4.4% of the sample. Points on this clone: It has no known antigen specificity. Base qualities are not at hand, and no much larger clone is one base apart.

Trimmed from V: 3 bases; trimmed from J: 7 bases; junction bases lacking a gene match: 18. The cysteine opens and the phenylalanine closes a CDR3 of 17 amino acids. Solely the CDR3 DNA is kept, with 51 bases framed from the first base. The germline V gene encodes CDR1 LNHNV and CDR2 YYDKDF (reference sequence). Patients with a history of autoimmune disease or receiving systemic immunosuppression were excluded from the trial. Peripheral blood for TCR sequencing was collected from all dose cohorts at baseline, on cycle 4 day 1, and on cycle 7 day 1. The samples were taken from a phase I, first-in-human, multicenter, open-label dose-escalation trial of ivuxolimab. Adults with locally advanced or metastatic melanoma, renal cell carcinoma, hepatocellular carcinoma or head and neck squamous cell carcinoma were enrolled in the trial. Before TCR sequencing, CD4+ T cells and CD8+ T cells were sorted from peripheral blood as separate populations.

The sequence was obtained from an adult with an advanced solid tumor such as melanoma, head and neck, liver or kidney cancer. The rearrangement combines TRBV15 with TRBJ2-7, with 7 bases in between that match TRBD1. The sequencing used CD4+ or CD8+ T cells sorted from blood, collected in a trial of the OX40 agonist ivuxolimab. At the DNA level, the sequence is TGTGCCACCAGCAGTCGACAGGGCACAGGTCAGGTATTTGAGCAGTACTTC. Translated, it gives CATSSRQGTGQVFEQYF.